The clone carrying this T cell receptor beta chain was seen more than once but under ten times. This sample is drawn from a study of OX40 agonist ivuxolimab in advanced cancers. Overall study context: Patients' therapy was ivuxolimab, an antibody that acts as an agonist of OX40 (CD134).

Clones were read by immunoSEQ multiplex PCR, and TCRdb kept only the in-frame ones, dropping some. The sample consists of over 85,000 clones, more than 85% of them appearing once. The sequences come from CD4+ or CD8+ T cells sorted from blood, collected in a trial of the OX40 agonist ivuxolimab. This sequence originates from an adult with an advanced solid tumor such as melanoma, head and neck, liver or kidney cancer.

The CDR3 sequence is CASSPVGDHGYTF. The DNA of the CDR3 is TGTGCCAGCTCACCAGTGGGGGACCATGGCTACACCTTC. The V call is TRBV18, the J call TRBJ1-2; TRBD1 is a possible D gene (5 bases). The CDR3 spans 13 residues. CDR1 and CDR2 from the germline V gene are KGHSH and LQKENI. V lost 2 bases and J lost 6, with 10 bases in between.